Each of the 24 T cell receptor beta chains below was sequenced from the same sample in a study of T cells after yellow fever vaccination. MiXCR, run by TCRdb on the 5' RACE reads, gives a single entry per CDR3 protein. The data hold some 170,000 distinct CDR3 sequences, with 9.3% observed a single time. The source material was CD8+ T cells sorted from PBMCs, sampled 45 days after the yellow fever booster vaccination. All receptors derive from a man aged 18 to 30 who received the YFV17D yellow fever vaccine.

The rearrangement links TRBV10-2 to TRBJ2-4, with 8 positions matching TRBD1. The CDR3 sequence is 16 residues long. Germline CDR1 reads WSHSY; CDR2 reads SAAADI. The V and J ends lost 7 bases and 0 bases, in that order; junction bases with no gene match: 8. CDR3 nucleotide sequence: TGCGCCAGCACCAAGACAGGGGAGCTAGCCAAAAACATTCAGTACTTC. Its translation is CASTKTGELAKNIQYF.

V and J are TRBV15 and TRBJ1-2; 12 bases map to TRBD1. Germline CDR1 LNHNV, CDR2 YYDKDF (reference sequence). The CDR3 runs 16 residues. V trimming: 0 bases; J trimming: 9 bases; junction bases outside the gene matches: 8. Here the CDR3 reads CATSRDQGQGAGSYTF. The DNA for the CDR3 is TGTGCCACCAGCAGAGATCAGGGACAGGGGGCTGGGAGCTACACCTTC.

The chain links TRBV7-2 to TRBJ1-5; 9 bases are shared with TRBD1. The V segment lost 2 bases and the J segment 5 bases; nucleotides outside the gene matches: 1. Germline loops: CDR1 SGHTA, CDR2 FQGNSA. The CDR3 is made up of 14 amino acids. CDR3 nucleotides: TGTGCCAGCAGCTTAAGGACAGGGGATCAGCCCCAGCATTTT. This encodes CASSLRTGDQPQHF.

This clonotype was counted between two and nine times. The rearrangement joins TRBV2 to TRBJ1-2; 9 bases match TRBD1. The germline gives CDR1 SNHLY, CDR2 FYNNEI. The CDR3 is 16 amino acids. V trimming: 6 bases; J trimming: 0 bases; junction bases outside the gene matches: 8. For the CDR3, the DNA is TGTGCCAGCAGCGGGGACAGGGCACTGACTAACTATGGCTACACCTTC. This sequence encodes CASSGDRALTNYGYTF.

The CDR3 nucleotides read TGTGCCAGCAGCTTTGGGGCGGCCAATGAGCAGTTCTTC. Translating it yields CASSFGAANEQFF. V and J are TRBV5-5 and TRBJ2-1; D is possibly TRBD1 (5 bases). The CDR3 is 13 residues long. The ends were cut back, 2 bases at V and 6 bases at J, with 9 bases in the middle. In germline, CDR1 is SGHKS, CDR2 YYEKEE (reference sequence).

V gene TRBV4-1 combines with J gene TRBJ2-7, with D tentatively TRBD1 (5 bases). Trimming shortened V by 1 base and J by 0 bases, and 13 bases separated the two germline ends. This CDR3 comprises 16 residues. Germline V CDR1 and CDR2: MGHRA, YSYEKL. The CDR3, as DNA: TGCGCCAGCAGCCAAGGGGATCCAGGGATCTCCTACGAGCAGTACTTC. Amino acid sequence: CASSQGDPGISYEQYF.

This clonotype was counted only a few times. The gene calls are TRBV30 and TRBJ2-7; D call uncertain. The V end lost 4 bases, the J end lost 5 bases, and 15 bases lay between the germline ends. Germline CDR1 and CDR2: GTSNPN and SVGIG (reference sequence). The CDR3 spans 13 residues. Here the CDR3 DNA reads TGTGCCTGGAATGGAAGGCTTTGGCACGAGCAGTACTTC. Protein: CAWNGRLWHEQYF. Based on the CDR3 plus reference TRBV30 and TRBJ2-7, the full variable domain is SQTIHQWPATLVQPVGSPLSLECTVEGTSNPNLYWYRQAAGRGLQLLFYSVGIGQISSEVPQNLSASRPQDRQFILSSKKLLLSDSGFYLCAWNGRLWHEQYFGPGTRLTVT.

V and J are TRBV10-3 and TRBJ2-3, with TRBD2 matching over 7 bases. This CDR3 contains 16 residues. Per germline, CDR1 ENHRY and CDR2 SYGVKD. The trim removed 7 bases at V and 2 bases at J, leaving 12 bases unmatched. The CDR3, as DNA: TGTGCCATCAACCGCCGGGGAGCGGGGAACACAGATACGCAGTATTTT. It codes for CAINRRGAGNTDTQYF.

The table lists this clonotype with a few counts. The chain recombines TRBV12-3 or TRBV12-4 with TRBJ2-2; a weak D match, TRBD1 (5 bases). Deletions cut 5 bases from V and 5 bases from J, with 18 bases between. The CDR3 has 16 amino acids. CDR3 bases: TGTGCCAGCAGTCCCCCAGGGCAGGGTCGGACCGGGGAGCTGTTTTTT. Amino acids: CASSPPGQGRTGELFF.

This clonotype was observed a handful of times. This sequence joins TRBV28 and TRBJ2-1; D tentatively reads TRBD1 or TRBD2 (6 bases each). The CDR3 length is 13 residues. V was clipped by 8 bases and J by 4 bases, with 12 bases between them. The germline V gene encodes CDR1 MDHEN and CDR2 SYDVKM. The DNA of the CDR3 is TGTGCCAGCGAGGGGGGCGGGTACAATGAGCAGTTCTTC. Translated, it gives CASEGGGYNEQFF.

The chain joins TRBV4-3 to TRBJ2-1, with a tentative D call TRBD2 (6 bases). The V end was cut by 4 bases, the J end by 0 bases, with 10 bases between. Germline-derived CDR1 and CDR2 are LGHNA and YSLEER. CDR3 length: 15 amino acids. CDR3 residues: CASSPRGYSYNEQFF. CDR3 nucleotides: TGCGCCAGCAGCCCTCGGGGGTACTCCTACAATGAGCAGTTCTTC.

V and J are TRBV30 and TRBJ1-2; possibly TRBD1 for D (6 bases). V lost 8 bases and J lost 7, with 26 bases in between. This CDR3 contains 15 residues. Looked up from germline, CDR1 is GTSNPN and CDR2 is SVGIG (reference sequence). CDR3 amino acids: CAGGPETQKRGGYTF. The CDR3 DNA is TGTGCCGGGGGGCCGGAGACACAGAAGAGGGGTGGCTACACCTTC.

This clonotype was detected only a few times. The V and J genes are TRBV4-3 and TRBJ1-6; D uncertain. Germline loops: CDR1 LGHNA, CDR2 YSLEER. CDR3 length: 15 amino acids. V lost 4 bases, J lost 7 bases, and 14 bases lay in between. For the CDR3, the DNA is TGCGCCAGCAGCCCAGTGGCGGGGTACAATTCACCCCTCCACTTT. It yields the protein CASSPVAGYNSPLHF.

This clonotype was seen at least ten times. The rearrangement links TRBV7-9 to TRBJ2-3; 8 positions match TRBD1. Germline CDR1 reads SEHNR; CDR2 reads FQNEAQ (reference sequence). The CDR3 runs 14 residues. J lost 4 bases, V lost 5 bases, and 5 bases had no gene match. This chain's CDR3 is CASSPRTGPDTQYF. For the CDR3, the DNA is TGTGCCAGCAGCCCAAGGACAGGGCCAGATACGCAGTATTTT.

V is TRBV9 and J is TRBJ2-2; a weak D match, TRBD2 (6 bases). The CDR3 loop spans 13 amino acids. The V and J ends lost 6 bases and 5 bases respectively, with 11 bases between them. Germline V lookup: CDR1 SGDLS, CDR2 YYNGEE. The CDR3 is CASNLRGTGELFF. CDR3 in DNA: TGTGCCAGCAACCTACGGGGGACCGGGGAGCTGTTTTTT.

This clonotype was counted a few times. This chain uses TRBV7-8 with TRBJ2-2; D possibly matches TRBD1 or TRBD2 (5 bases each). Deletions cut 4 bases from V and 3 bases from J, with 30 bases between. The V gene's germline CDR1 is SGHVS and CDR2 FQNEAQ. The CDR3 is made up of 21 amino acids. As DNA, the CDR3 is TGTGCCAGCAGCTCGCCCTTTCCGGGACCCGAGCGAATATATTACACCGGGGAGCTGTTTTTT. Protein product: CASSSPFPGPERIYYTGELFF.

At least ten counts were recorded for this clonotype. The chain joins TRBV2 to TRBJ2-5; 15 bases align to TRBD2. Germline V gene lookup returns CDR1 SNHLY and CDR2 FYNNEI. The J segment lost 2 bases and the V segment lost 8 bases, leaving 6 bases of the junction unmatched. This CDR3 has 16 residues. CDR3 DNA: TGTGCCAGCTGGACTAGCGGGGGGGCGTCTCAAGAGACCCAGTACTTC. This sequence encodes CASWTSGGASQETQYF. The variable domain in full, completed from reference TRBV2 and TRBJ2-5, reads EPEVTQTPSHQVTQMGQEVILRCVPISNHLYFYWYRQILGQKVEFLVSFYNNEISEKSEIFDDQFSVERPDGSNFTLKIRSTKLEDSAMYFCASWTSGGASQETQYFGPGTRLLVL.

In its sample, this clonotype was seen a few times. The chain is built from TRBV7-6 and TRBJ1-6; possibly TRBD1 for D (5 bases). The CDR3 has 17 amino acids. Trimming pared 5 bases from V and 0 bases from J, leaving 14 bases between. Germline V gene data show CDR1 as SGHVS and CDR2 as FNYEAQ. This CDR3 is CASSQQGFSSYNSPLHF. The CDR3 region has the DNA TGTGCCAGCAGCCAGCAGGGATTCAGCTCCTATAATTCACCCCTCCACTTT.

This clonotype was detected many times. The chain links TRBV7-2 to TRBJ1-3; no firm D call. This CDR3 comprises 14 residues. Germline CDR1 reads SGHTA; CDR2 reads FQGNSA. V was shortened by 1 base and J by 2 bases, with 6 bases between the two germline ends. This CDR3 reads CASSLVRAGNTIYF. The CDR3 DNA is TGTGCCAGCAGCTTAGTCCGGGCTGGAAACACCATATATTTT.

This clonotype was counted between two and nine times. The CDR3 loop is CASSYWGINNEQFF. The CDR3 DNA follows: TGTGCCAGCAGTTACTGGGGCATAAACAATGAGCAGTTCTTC. V usage is TRBV6-6 and J usage is TRBJ2-1, with D perhaps TRBD1 (5 bases). Trimming shortened V by 1 base and J by 5 bases, and 9 bases separated the two germline ends. The CDR3 has 14 amino acids. Germline CDR1 is MNHNY and CDR2 is SVGAGI (reference sequence).

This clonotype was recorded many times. CDR3: CASSQDTAGRTDTQYF. CDR3 DNA: TGTGCCAGCAGCCAAGATACAGCCGGTAGGACAGATACGCAGTATTTT. The V and J genes are TRBV4-2 and TRBJ2-3; unclear D gene. Germline assignment: CDR1 LGHNA and CDR2 YNFKEQ. This CDR3 is built from 16 residues. Trimming removed 0 bases at V and 3 bases at J, with 13 bases between.

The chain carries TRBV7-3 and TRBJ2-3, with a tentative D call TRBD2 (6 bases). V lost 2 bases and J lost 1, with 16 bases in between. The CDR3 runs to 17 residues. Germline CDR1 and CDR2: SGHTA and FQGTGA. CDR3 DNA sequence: TGTGCCAGCAGCTTAGAGGGACTCCCAGCTGGCACAGATACGCAGTATTTT. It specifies CASSLEGLPAGTDTQYF.

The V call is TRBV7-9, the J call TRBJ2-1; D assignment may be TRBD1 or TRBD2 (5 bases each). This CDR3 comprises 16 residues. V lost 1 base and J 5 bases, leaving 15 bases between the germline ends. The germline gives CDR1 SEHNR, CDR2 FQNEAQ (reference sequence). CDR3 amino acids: CASSLVWGTQNNEQFF. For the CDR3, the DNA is TGTGCCAGCAGCTTAGTATGGGGGACCCAAAACAATGAGCAGTTCTTC. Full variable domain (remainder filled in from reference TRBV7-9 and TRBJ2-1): DTGVSQNPRHKITKRGQNVTFRCDPISEHNRLYWYRQTLGQGPEFLTYFQNEAQLEKSRLLSDRFSAERPKGSFSTLEIQRTEQGDSAMYLCASSLVWGTQNNEQFFGPGTRLTVL.

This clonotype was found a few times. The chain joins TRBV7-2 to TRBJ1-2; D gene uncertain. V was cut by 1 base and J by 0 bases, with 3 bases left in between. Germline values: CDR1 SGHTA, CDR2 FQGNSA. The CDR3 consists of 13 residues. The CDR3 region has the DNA TGTGCCAGCAGCTTAGGTGCTAACTATGGCTACACCTTC. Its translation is CASSLGANYGYTF. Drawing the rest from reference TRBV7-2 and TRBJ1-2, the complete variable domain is GAGVSQSPSNKVTEKGKDVELRCDPISGHTALYWYRQSLGQGLEFLIYFQGNSAPDKSGLPSDRFSAERTGGSVSTLTIQRTQQEDSAVYLCASSLGANYGYTFGSGTRLTVV.